What follows are 7 T cell receptor beta chains derived from one specimen sequenced in a study of blood T cell repertoires in COVID-19. Produced via immunoSEQ multiplex PCR; TCRdb's table is partial and in-frame only. The sample has roughly 140,000 clones; more than 65% are singletons. Sequenced sample: peripheral blood. The receptors were gathered from a man between 60 and 70 years old with acute or convalescent COVID-19.

The sample holds a few counts of this clone. The rearrangement links TRBV19 to TRBJ1-5; 9 nucleotides line up with TRBD1. Germline V gives CDR1 LNHDA, CDR2 SQIVND (reference sequence). Losses at the gene ends were 6 bases for V and 2 bases for J; bases not matched to a gene: 5. The CDR3 has 15 amino acids. The CDR3, as DNA: TGTGCCAGTAGGTCACAGGGGGCACGCAATCAGCCCCAGCATTTT. Translating gives CASRSQGARNQPQHF. The variable domain in full, completed from reference TRBV19 and TRBJ1-5, reads DGGITQSPKYLFRKEGQNVTLSCEQNLNHDAMYWYRQDPGQGLRLIYYSQIVNDFQKGDIAEGYSVSREKKESFPLTVTSAQKNPTAFYLCASRSQGARNQPQHFGDGTRLSIL.

V and J are TRBV28 and TRBJ2-4, with 11 bases identical to TRBD2. Trimming at V came to 5 bases and at J to 9 bases, leaving 18 bases not matched to a gene. Germline V gene lookup returns CDR1 MDHEN and CDR2 SYDVKM. The CDR3 has 18 residues. CDR3 loop: CASSEVGLAGSPSGIQYF. CDR3 sequence (DNA): TGTGCCAGCAGTGAGGTAGGACTAGCGGGTTCCCCCTCCGGCATTCAGTACTTC.

The chain combines TRBV27 with TRBJ2-7, with 11 bases aligning to TRBD1. Germline V CDR1 and CDR2: MNHEY, SMNVEV (reference sequence). The CDR3 contains 15 residues. With V trimmed by 5 bases and J by 4 bases, 7 bases remained unmatched. The DNA for the CDR3 is TGTGCCAGCAGTACCCTGGACAGGGGGCGTTACGAGCAGTACTTC. This encodes CASSTLDRGRYEQYF.

Comment on this clone: Different DNA sequences within this sample yield the same CDR3. J is TRBJ2-7 and V is TRBV5-1; D remains ambiguous. V gave up 0 bases and J gave up 4 bases, with 5 bases separating them. This CDR3 contains 12 residues. Germline CDR1 and CDR2: SGHRS and YFSETQ. Here the CDR3 reads CASSLGGYEQYF. The CDR3 DNA reads TGCGCCAGCAGCTTGGGCGGTTACGAGCAGTACTTC.

This chain links TRBV19 with TRBJ2-7, with 7 bases fitting TRBD2. This CDR3 contains 15 residues. V lost 6 bases to trimming and J lost 6 bases; unmatched junction nucleotides: 14. Germline lookup yields CDR1 LNHDA and CDR2 SQIVND (reference sequence). This chain's CDR3 is CASSHTGGFRSEQYF. For the CDR3, the DNA is TGTGCCAGTAGCCACACGGGAGGATTTAGAAGCGAGCAGTACTTC. The full variable domain, in which reference TRBV19 and TRBJ2-7 provide the parts outside the CDR3, is DGGITQSPKYLFRKEGQNVTLSCEQNLNHDAMYWYRQDPGQGLRLIYYSQIVNDFQKGDIAEGYSVSREKKESFPLTVTSAQKNPTAFYLCASSHTGGFRSEQYFGPGTRLTVT.

V and J are TRBV30 and TRBJ1-6; the D gene is possibly TRBD1 (6 bases). This CDR3 has 14 amino acids. Germline V gene data show CDR1 as GTSNPN and CDR2 as SVGIG (reference sequence). V was pared by 4 bases and J by 3 bases, with 10 bases between. The CDR3 coding sequence is TGTGCCTGGAACAGGGACCTCTATAATTCACCCCTCCACTTT. Translating gives CAWNRDLYNSPLHF.

V usage is TRBV28 and J usage is TRBJ1-2; 7 bases align to TRBD1. This CDR3 spans 13 amino acids. V lost 6 bases, J lost 6 bases, and 7 bases stayed unmatched. CDR1 and CDR2 from the germline V gene are MDHEN and SYDVKM. Written as DNA, the CDR3 is TGTGCCAGCAGGTCGACAGGGTTCCATGGCTACACCTTC. Its translation: CASRSTGFHGYTF.